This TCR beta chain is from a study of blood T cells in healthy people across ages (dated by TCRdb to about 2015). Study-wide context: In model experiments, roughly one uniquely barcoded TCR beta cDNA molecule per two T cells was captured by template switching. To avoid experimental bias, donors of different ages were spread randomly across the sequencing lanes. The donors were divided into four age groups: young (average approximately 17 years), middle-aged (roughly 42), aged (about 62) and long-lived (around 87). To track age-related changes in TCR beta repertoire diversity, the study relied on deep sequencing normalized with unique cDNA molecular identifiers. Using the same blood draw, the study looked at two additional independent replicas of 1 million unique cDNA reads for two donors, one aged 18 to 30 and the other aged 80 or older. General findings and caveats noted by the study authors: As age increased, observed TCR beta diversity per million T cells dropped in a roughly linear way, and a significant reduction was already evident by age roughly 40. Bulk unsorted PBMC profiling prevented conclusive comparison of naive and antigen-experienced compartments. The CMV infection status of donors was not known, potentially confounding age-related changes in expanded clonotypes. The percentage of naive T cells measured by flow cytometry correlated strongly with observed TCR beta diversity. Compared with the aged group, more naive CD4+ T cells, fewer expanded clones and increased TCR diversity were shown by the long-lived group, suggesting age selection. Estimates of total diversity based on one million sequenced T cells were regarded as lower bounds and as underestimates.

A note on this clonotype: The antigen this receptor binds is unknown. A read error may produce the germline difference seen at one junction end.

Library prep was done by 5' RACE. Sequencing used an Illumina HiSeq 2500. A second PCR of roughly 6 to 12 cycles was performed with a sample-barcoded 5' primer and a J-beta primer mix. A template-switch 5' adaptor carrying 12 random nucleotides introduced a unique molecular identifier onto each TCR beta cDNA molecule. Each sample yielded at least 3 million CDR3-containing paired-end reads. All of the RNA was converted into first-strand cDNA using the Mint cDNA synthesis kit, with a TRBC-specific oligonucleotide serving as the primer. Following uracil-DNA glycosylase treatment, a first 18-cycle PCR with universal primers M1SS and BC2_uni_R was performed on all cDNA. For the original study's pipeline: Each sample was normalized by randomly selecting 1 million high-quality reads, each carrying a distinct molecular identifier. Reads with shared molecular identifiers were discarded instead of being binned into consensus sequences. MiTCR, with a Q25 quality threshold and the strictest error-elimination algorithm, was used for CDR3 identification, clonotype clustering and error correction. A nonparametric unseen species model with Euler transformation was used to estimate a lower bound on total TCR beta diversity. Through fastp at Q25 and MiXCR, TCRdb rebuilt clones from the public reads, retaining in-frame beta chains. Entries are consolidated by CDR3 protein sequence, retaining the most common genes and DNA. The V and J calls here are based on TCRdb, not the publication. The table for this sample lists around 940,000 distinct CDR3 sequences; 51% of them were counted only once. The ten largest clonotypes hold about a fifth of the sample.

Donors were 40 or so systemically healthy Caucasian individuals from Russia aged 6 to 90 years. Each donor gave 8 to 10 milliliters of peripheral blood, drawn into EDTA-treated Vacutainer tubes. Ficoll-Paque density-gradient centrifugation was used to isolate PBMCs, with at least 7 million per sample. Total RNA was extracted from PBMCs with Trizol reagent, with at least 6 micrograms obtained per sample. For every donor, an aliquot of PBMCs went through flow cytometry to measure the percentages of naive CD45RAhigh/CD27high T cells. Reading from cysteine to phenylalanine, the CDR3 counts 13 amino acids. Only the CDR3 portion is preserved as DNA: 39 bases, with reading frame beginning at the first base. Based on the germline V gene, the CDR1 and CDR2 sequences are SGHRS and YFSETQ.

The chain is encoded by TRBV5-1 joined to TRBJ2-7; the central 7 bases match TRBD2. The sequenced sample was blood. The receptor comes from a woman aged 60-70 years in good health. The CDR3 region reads CASSGEVSYEQYF. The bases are TGCGCAAGCAGCGGGGAGGTCTCCTACGAGCAGTACTTC.